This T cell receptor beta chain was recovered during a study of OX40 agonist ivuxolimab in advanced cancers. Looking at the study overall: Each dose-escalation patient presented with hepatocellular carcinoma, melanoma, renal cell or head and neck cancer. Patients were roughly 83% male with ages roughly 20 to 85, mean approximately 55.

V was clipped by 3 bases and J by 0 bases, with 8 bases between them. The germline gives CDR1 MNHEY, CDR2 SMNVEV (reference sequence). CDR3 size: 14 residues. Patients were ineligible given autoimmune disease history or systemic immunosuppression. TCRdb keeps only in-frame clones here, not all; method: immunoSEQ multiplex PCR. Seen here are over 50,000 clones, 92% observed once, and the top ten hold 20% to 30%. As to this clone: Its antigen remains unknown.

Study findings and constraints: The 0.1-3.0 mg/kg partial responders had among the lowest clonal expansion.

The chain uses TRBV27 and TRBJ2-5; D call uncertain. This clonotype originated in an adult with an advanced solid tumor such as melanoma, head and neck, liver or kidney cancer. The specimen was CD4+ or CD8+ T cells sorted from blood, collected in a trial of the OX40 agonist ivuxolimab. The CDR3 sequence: CASSFNPYQETQYF. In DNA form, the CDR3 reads TGTGCCAGCAGTTTCAATCCGTACCAAGAGACCCAGTACTTC.